One sample yielded the 8 T cell receptor beta chains listed below, sequenced in a study of cytomegalovirus exposure and HLA in healthy donors. A multiplex PCR was run with 60 Vbeta primers and 13 Jbeta primers. The assay was immunoSEQ multiplex PCR, and TCRdb's table has in-frame clones only and misses some. The data contain some 56,000 clones, 82% of them seen just once; the ten biggest clones take up 2.5% to 3.5%. Source material: PBMCs. Every receptor here comes from a man aged 45-60 years in good health and CMV-seronegative.

V and J are TRBV18 and TRBJ2-5; no reliable D call. V was pared by 0 bases and J by 4 bases, with 6 bases between. There are 13 residues in the CDR3. Germline V gene data show CDR1 as KGHSH and CDR2 as LQKENI. In DNA form, the CDR3 reads TGTGCCAGCTCACCACCGAGAGGAGAGACCCAGTACTTC. It translates to CASSPPRGETQYF.

The chain recombines TRBV27 with TRBJ1-1, with 8 bases matching TRBD1. The germline V gene encodes CDR1 MNHEY and CDR2 SMNVEV (reference sequence). This CDR3 region has 14 residues. V lost 5 bases to trimming and J lost 4 bases; unmatched junction nucleotides: 6. CDR3 region: CASSGRTGGTEAFF. The CDR3, as DNA: TGTGCCAGCAGTGGGAGAACAGGGGGCACTGAAGCTTTCTTT.

This chain joins TRBV28 and TRBJ1-6; tentatively, D is TRBD1 (6 bases). Germline CDR1 reads MDHEN; CDR2 reads SYDVKM. The CDR3 length is 15 residues. V gave up 1 base and J gave up 3 bases, with 7 bases separating them. This chain's CDR3 is CASSLLDSYNSPLHF. The DNA of the CDR3 is TGTGCCAGCAGTTTATTGGACAGCTATAATTCACCCCTCCACTTT.

The chain joins TRBV6-1 to TRBJ2-5; 10 bases agree with TRBD2. Germline CDR1 is MNHNS and CDR2 is SASEGT. The CDR3 length is 15 residues. After removal of 5 bases from V and 5 bases from J, the junction contained 8 bases not matched to a gene. CDR3 protein: CASSPTAGGQETQYF. The CDR3, as DNA: TGTGCCAGCAGTCCGACAGCGGGGGGGCAGGAGACCCAGTACTTC.

This chain uses TRBV19 with TRBJ2-7; perhaps TRBD1 as D (5 bases). V lost 4 bases to trimming and J lost 0 bases, with 7 bases between them. From germline, CDR1 is LNHDA and CDR2 SQIVND (reference sequence). This CDR3 contains 13 residues. The CDR3 DNA reads as TGTGCCAGTAGTAAGGGGCTCTCCTACGAGCAGTACTTC. It specifies CASSKGLSYEQYF.

The chain carries TRBV13 and TRBJ2-7, with D possibly matching TRBD1 (6 bases). Trimming pared 5 bases from V and 4 bases from J, leaving 18 bases between. Germline assignment: CDR1 PRHDT and CDR2 FYEKMQ (reference sequence). This CDR3 has 15 residues. The CDR3 DNA reads TGTGCCAGCAGCCTTAAGCAGGGGTGGGGGTACGAGCAGTACTTC. This sequence encodes CASSLKQGWGYEQYF.

The sample holds a few counts of this clone. The chain couples TRBV19 to TRBJ2-3; 9 nucleotides align to TRBD2. From germline, CDR1 is LNHDA and CDR2 SQIVND (reference sequence). The length of the CDR3 is 15 residues. With 3 bases clipped from V and 6 bases from J, the junction kept 7 bases outside the gene matches. CDR3 amino acids: CASSIGGGGADTQYF. For the CDR3, the DNA is TGTGCCAGTAGTATCGGAGGCGGGGGGGCGGATACGCAGTATTTT.

Only a few counts were recorded for this clone. The chain links TRBV10-2 to TRBJ2-1, with 7 bases that match TRBD2. J lost 1 base, V lost 4 bases, and 4 bases had no gene match. The V gene's germline CDR1 is WSHSY and CDR2 SAAADI. The CDR3 contains 15 residues. CDR3 coding DNA: TGCGCCAGCAGTGGCTCGGGGGGATCCTACAATGAGCAGTTCTTC. Translated, it gives CASSGSGGSYNEQFF.